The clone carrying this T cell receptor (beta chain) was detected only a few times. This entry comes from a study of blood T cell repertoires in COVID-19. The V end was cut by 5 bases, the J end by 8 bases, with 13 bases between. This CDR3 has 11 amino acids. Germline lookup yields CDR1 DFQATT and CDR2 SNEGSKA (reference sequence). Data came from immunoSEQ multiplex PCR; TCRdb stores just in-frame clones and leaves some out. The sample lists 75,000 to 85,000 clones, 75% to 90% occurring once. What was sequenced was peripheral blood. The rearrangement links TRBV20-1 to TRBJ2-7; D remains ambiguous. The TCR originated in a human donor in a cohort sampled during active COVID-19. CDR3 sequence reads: CSAATEFKQYF. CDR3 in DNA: TGCAGTGCTGCAACAGAGTTTAAGCAGTACTTC.